The sequence of this TCR beta chain was determined in a study of metastatic and nonmetastatic thyroid tumors. The wider study: The study looked at repertoires side by side in blood and in tumor or nodule tissue from malignant and benign thyroid patients. Study-wide results and caveats: Benign nodules were reported to have significantly lower TCR beta diversity than malignant thyroid tumors, in blood and tumor.

The CDR3 sequence is 16 residues long. Germline V gene sequence: CDR1 MNHEY, CDR2 SMNVEV (reference sequence). Trimming pared 6 bases from V and 7 bases from J, leaving 22 bases between. In this sample, this clone turned up a few times. Its antigen is unknown. Patients were all untreated before their thyroid surgery. MiXCR reprocessed the PCR reads for TCRdb. Here the sample spans approximately 23,000 clones, 23% being singletons. The chain has TRBV27 and TRBJ2-4; D is uncertain. The TCR was taken from a male donor with papillary thyroid cancer or a benign thyroid nodule (not recorded which). Some clones in this sample may be carry-over from other donors' samples. The sequenced sample consisted of blood. For the CDR3, the DNA is TGTGCCAGCAGAGCACAAAGTTCCGGCGGTTGGAACATTCAGTACTTC. This encodes CASRAQSSGGWNIQYF.